This entry lists 31 T cell receptor beta chains sequenced from one sample in a study of cytomegalovirus exposure and HLA in healthy donors. The PCR employed 60 Vbeta primers together with 13 Jbeta primers. Produced via immunoSEQ multiplex PCR; TCRdb's table is partial and in-frame only. The sample has 150,000 to 200,000 clones; 65% to 85% are singletons. Sequences were obtained from PBMCs. All receptors come from a woman aged 50 to 60 in good health and CMV-seropositive.

In this sample, this clone turned up a few times. V and J are TRBV7-2 and TRBJ1-5, with TRBD1 matching over 7 bases. CDR3 length equals 16 residues. After removal of 4 bases from V and 0 bases from J, the junction contained 6 bases not matched to a gene. CDR1 and CDR2 from the germline V gene are SGHTA and FQGNSA. The DNA for the CDR3 is TGTGCCAGCAGCTCACAGGGGCCGTATAGCAATCAGCCCCAGCATTTT. Protein product: CASSSQGPYSNQPQHF.

Notes on this clone: An end of the junction differs from the germline gene, which may be a read error. The V gene is TRBV7-9, the J gene TRBJ2-6; TRBD1 matches 7 bases. This CDR3 has 19 amino acids. Germline V gene sequence: CDR1 SEHNR, CDR2 FQNEAQ (reference sequence). CDR3 DNA sequence: TGTGCCAGCAGCTCTGCTACCGGGACAGCCCTCTCTGGGGCCAACGGCCTGACTTTC. It is translated as CASSSATGTALSGANGLTF.

The chain combines TRBV6-6 with TRBJ1-2; perhaps TRBD1 as D (5 bases). Germline values: CDR1 MNHNY, CDR2 SVGAGI (reference sequence). The CDR3 length is 15 residues. V lost 6 bases to trimming and J lost 4 bases, with 18 bases between them. The CDR3 DNA sequence: TGTGCCAGCAGCCTTAGTCGGGGACTGTCCTATGGCTACACCTTC. The encoded protein is CASSLSRGLSYGYTF.

This clone is a singleton in its sample. This chain joins TRBV29-1 and TRBJ1-2; D ambiguous. V was clipped by 0 bases and J by 3 bases, with 8 bases between them. CDR1 is SQVTM, CDR2 ANQGSEA, per germline. The CDR3 runs to 13 residues. The CDR3 loop is CSVEEVTDYGYTF. The CDR3 nucleotides are TGCAGCGTTGAAGAGGTAACAGACTATGGCTACACCTTC. The full variable domain, with the rest looked up from reference TRBV29-1 and TRBJ1-2, is SAVISQKPSRDICQRGTSLTIQCQVDSQVTMMFWYRQQPGQSLTLIATANQGSEATYESGFVIDKFPISRPNLTFSTLTVSNMSPEDSSIYLCSVEEVTDYGYTFGSGTRLTVV.

The chain carries TRBV29-1 and TRBJ1-2; a possible D gene is TRBD1 (5 bases). This CDR3 is built from 12 residues. The germline gives CDR1 SQVTM, CDR2 ANQGSEA. The ends were cut back, 7 bases at V and 5 bases at J, with 14 bases in the middle. In nucleotides, the CDR3 is TGCAGCGGGGGGACCGGAGGGTATGGCTACACCTTC. The encoded protein is CSGGTGGYGYTF.

The DNA of the CDR3 is TGTGCCAGCAGCCGGGGACTAGCGGGAGGAACCGGGGAGCTGTTTTTT. It yields the protein CASSRGLAGGTGELFF. V gene TRBV7-2 combines with J gene TRBJ2-2, with 15 bases fitting TRBD2. The CDR3 has 16 residues. Trimming cost V 5 bases and J 5 bases; bases outside gene matches: 3. Germline loops: CDR1 SGHTA, CDR2 FQGNSA.

As concerns this clone: This sample includes further DNA sequences coding for the same CDR3. This chain links TRBV5-1 with TRBJ1-1, with 9 bases aligning to TRBD1. With V trimmed by 1 base and J by 3 bases, 1 base remained unmatched. The CDR3 loop spans 14 amino acids. Germline CDR1 SGHRS, CDR2 YFSETQ. This CDR3 reads CASSLTGGDTEAFF. CDR3 nucleotides: TGCGCCAGCAGCTTGACAGGGGGCGACACTGAAGCTTTCTTT.

The genes are TRBV28 and TRBJ2-2; 7 nucleotides align to TRBD2. Germline CDR1 and CDR2: MDHEN and SYDVKM. Losses at the gene ends were 5 bases for V and 6 bases for J; bases not matched to a gene: 9. The CDR3 is made up of 15 amino acids. CDR3 sequence reads: CASSPGGSGAGELFF. CDR3 coding DNA: TGTGCCAGCAGTCCAGGCGGGAGCGGAGCCGGGGAGCTGTTTTTT.

The chain's CDR3 is CASTVSYEQYF. The DNA for the CDR3 is TGTGCCAGCACCGTCTCCTACGAGCAGTACTTC. The chain combines TRBV2 with TRBJ2-7; D gene ambiguous. The CDR3 contains 11 residues. With 7 bases removed from V and 0 bases from J, the gap between germline ends came to 4 bases. Germline V gene lookup returns CDR1 SNHLY and CDR2 FYNNEI. Together with reference TRBV2 and TRBJ2-7, the CDR3 gives the full variable domain: EPEVTQTPSHQVTQMGQEVILRCVPISNHLYFYWYRQILGQKVEFLVSFYNNEISEKSEIFDDQFSVERPDGSNFTLKIRSTKLEDSAMYFCASTVSYEQYFGPGTRLTVT.

This chain joins TRBV28 and TRBJ2-7; 9 nucleotides match TRBD1. The CDR3 runs to 15 residues. Germline CDR1 and CDR2: MDHEN and SYDVKM. V was pared by 5 bases and J by 5 bases, with 10 bases of the junction left unmatched. The CDR3 DNA sequence: TGTGCCAGCAGTACTCGGGACAGGGCGGTCAACGAGCAGTACTTC. Translated: CASSTRDRAVNEQYF.

This clone was seen a few times. The V and J genes are TRBV9 and TRBJ2-3; 13 bases are shared with TRBD2. Germline CDR1 is SGDLS and CDR2 is YYNGEE. V trimming: 4 bases; J trimming: 7 bases; junction bases outside the gene matches: 9. The CDR3 consists of 16 residues. CDR3 protein: CASSIRTSGGVNTQYF. CDR3 in DNA: TGTGCCAGCAGCATTAGGACTAGCGGGGGCGTGAATACGCAGTATTTT.

The chain has TRBV19 and TRBJ2-1; 8 nucleotides match TRBD2. In germline, CDR1 is LNHDA, CDR2 SQIVND (reference sequence). The CDR3 loop spans 18 amino acids. V dropped 2 bases and J dropped 5; count of bases not matched to a gene: 14. This chain's CDR3 is CASSIIRGGLNRDNEQFF. For the CDR3, the DNA is TGTGCCAGTAGTATAATTCGGGGGGGGCTCAATAGGGACAATGAGCAGTTCTTC. Complete variable domain (other parts from reference TRBV19 and TRBJ2-1): DGGITQSPKYLFRKEGQNVTLSCEQNLNHDAMYWYRQDPGQGLRLIYYSQIVNDFQKGDIAEGYSVSREKKESFPLTVTSAQKNPTAFYLCASSIIRGGLNRDNEQFFGPGTRLTVL.

This clone was seen only a few times. Different DNA sequences within this sample yield the same CDR3. This chain connects TRBV30 to TRBJ1-1; a weak D match, TRBD1 (6 bases). V lost 0 bases and J 2 bases, leaving 10 bases between the germline ends. This CDR3 is built from 14 residues. Germline CDR1 GTSNPN, CDR2 SVGIG (reference sequence). The CDR3 here is CAWSVGQPNTEAFF. The CDR3 region has the DNA TGTGCCTGGAGTGTAGGACAGCCCAACACTGAAGCTTTCTTT.

The chain combines TRBV4-3 with TRBJ1-5; TRBD1 might be the D (6 bases). Germline-derived CDR1 and CDR2 are LGHNA and YSLEER. CDR3 length: 18 amino acids. V lost 0 bases and J lost 0, with 15 bases in between. The CDR3 coding sequence is TGCGCCAGCAGCCAAGATCTGGCAGGGGACAATAGCAATCAGCCCCAGCATTTT. This sequence encodes CASSQDLAGDNSNQPQHF.

The chain has TRBV21-1 and TRBJ1-2; the table's D call, TRBD1, has no DNA check behind it. TRBV21-1 is a pseudogene. The CDR3 extends over 16 amino acids. CDR3 nucleotides: TGTGCCAGCAGCGGAACGACAGGGCGTTCTAACTATGGCTACACCTTC. Protein sequence: CASSGTTGRSNYGYTF.

The V and J genes are TRBV28 and TRBJ1-1; a possible D gene is TRBD1 (6 bases). The CDR3 is 13 residues long. CDR1 is MDHEN and CDR2 is SYDVKM in the germline V gene. Trimming left V 4 bases short and J 4 bases short, with 10 bases between. CDR3: CASSYRDGTEAFF. The CDR3 bases are TGTGCCAGCAGTTACAGGGATGGCACTGAAGCTTTCTTT.

The chain recombines TRBV6-1 with TRBJ1-2; 10 positions match TRBD1. Germline V lookup: CDR1 MNHNS, CDR2 SASEGT. The CDR3 is 14 amino acids. V shed 8 bases and J 9 bases; nucleotides not matched to a gene: 12. CDR3 in DNA: TGTGCCAGCCAGACAGGGGGCATACTGGGAAGCTACACCTTC. Amino acid sequence: CASQTGGILGSYTF.

The CDR3 protein is CAWSEGRMGYYQPQHF. The CDR3 DNA is TGTGCCTGGAGTGAAGGGAGGATGGGGTATTACCAGCCCCAGCATTTT. The chain combines TRBV30 with TRBJ1-5; D gene uncertain. CDR3 length: 16 amino acids. V was clipped by 1 base and J by 7 bases, with 20 bases between them. Germline-derived CDR1 and CDR2 are GTSNPN and SVGIG (reference sequence).

The rearrangement uses TRBV27 and TRBJ2-1; 10 nucleotides line up with TRBD2. The CDR3 spans 20 residues. Germline values: CDR1 MNHEY, CDR2 SMNVEV (reference sequence). V was pared by 2 bases and J by 0 bases, with 13 bases of the junction left unmatched. CDR3 bases: TGTGCCAGCAGTTTACGGTGGGTAGCGGGGGGCCCTAGCTCCTACAATGAGCAGTTCTTC. Amino acids: CASSLRWVAGGPSSYNEQFF.

This clone came up a few times. The chain couples TRBV2 to TRBJ1-1; D is unresolved. Trimming shortened V by 6 bases and J by 3 bases, and 11 bases separated the two germline ends. In germline, CDR1 is SNHLY, CDR2 FYNNEI. This CDR3 spans 13 amino acids. CDR3 coding DNA: TGTGCCAGCAGGGTCTGGCGGGACACTGAAGCTTTCTTT. It specifies CASRVWRDTEAFF. The full variable domain, in which reference TRBV2 and TRBJ1-1 provide the parts outside the CDR3, is EPEVTQTPSHQVTQMGQEVILRCVPISNHLYFYWYRQILGQKVEFLVSFYNNEISEKSEIFDDQFSVERPDGSNFTLKIRSTKLEDSAMYFCASRVWRDTEAFFGQGTRLTVV.

This clone came up a few times. The chain joins TRBV2 to TRBJ2-2; 11 bases map to TRBD2. The CDR3 is 20 residues long. Germline CDR1 is SNHLY and CDR2 is FYNNEI. Germline trimming cut 0 bases from V and 1 base from J; bases unmatched to any gene: 10. CDR3 in DNA: TGTGCCAGCAGTGAAGCGCTTGGGCTAGCGGGGGGTAGGAACACCGGGGAGCTGTTTTTT. It encodes CASSEALGLAGGRNTGELFF.

V is TRBV2 and J is TRBJ1-1; D is unresolved. CDR3 length: 12 residues. The germline V gene has CDR1 SNHLY and CDR2 FYNNEI. V was pared by 7 bases and J by 5 bases, with 11 bases between. In nucleotides, the CDR3 is TGTGCCAGCAAGAAACGAGGGACTGAAGCTTTCTTT. Translation: CASKKRGTEAFF. The complete variable domain, with remaining parts taken from reference TRBV2 and TRBJ1-1, reads EPEVTQTPSHQVTQMGQEVILRCVPISNHLYFYWYRQILGQKVEFLVSFYNNEISEKSEIFDDQFSVERPDGSNFTLKIRSTKLEDSAMYFCASKKRGTEAFFGQGTRLTVV.

DNA of the CDR3: TGTGCCAGCTCTACGCGGAGGGTTTTAACCTACGAGCAGTACTTC. It codes for CASSTRRVLTYEQYF. The chain has TRBV18 and TRBJ2-7, with D possibly being TRBD2 (6 bases). Germline lookup yields CDR1 KGHSH and CDR2 LQKENI. With 6 bases removed from V and 2 bases from J, the gap between germline ends came to 17 bases. CDR3 length equals 15 residues. Drawing the rest from reference TRBV18 and TRBJ2-7, the complete variable domain is NAGVMQNPRHLVRRRGQEARLRCSPMKGHSHVYWYRQLPEEGLKFMVYLQKENIIDESGMPKERFSAEFPKEGPSILRIQQVVRGDSAAYFCASSTRRVLTYEQYFGPGTRLTVT.

The genes are TRBV9 and TRBJ1-1; D gene ambiguous. CDR3 size: 15 residues. The ends were cut back, 1 base at V and 7 bases at J, with 17 bases in the middle. The germline V gene encodes CDR1 SGDLS and CDR2 YYNGEE. The CDR3 DNA sequence: TGTGCCAGCAGCGTAACCCCCGGGTATGGAGTTGAAGCTTTCTTT. Translating gives CASSVTPGYGVEAFF.

The rearrangement joins TRBV5-6 to TRBJ2-7; 10 nucleotides align to TRBD2. The junction had 6 bases not matched to a gene; V was cut back by 2 bases and J by 4 bases. The CDR3 length is 15 residues. Per the germline V gene, CDR1 is SGHDT and CDR2 is YYEEEE. The CDR3 DNA sequence: TGTGCCAGCAGCTTTCAGACTAGCGGGCCATACGAGCAGTACTTC. Its protein product is CASSFQTSGPYEQYF.

The J gene is TRBJ2-5, the V gene TRBV5-1; TRBD2 matches at 7 bases. The DNA end lines up better with TRBJ2-7; the J call may be wrong. CDR1 is SGHRS and CDR2 is YFSETQ in the germline V gene. The length of the CDR3 is 15 residues. The CDR3 sequence is CASSLGSLAVYEQYF. The CDR3 nucleotides are TGCGCCAGCAGCTTGGGAAGTCTAGCGGTCTACGAGCAGTACTTC.

The chain couples TRBV19 to TRBJ1-2; tentatively, D is TRBD1 (5 bases). This CDR3 has 13 amino acids. V lost 6 bases, J lost 5 bases, and 13 bases lay in between. Germline CDR1 reads LNHDA; CDR2 reads SQIVND (reference sequence). CDR3 amino acids: CASRLIQGYGYTF. CDR3 nucleotides: TGTGCCAGTAGACTCATCCAGGGTTATGGCTACACCTTC.

This clone has only a few counts. V gene TRBV6-4 combines with J gene TRBJ2-3; 10 positions match TRBD2. The CDR3 runs to 15 residues. The junction had 4 bases not matched to a gene; V was cut back by 6 bases and J by 1 base. Per the germline V gene, CDR1 is MRHNA and CDR2 is SNTAGT. CDR3 region: CASRDLAGGTDTQYF. The DNA of the CDR3 is TGTGCCAGCAGGGACCTAGCGGGGGGCACAGATACGCAGTATTTT.

V and J are TRBV7-9 and TRBJ1-6; D not certain. From germline, CDR1 is SEHNR and CDR2 FQNEAQ (reference sequence). CDR3 size: 14 residues. The V gene lost 4 bases and the J gene lost 7 bases, with 11 bases spanning the gap. CDR3 DNA sequence: TGTGCCAGCAGCTCGTCGGTGTACAATTCACCCCTCCACTTT. Translation: CASSSSVYNSPLHF.

The chain joins TRBV6-5 to TRBJ1-2; the match to TRBD1 covers 7 bases. Germline V gene lookup returns CDR1 MNHEY and CDR2 SVGAGI. The length of the CDR3 is 15 residues. V trimming: 5 bases; J trimming: 6 bases; junction bases outside the gene matches: 12. Here the CDR3 reads CASSLQGQGFDGYTF. Here the CDR3 DNA reads TGTGCCAGCAGTCTACAGGGGCAGGGGTTCGATGGCTACACCTTC.

This clone occurred once. The chain links TRBV18 to TRBJ2-1, with 14 bases fitting TRBD2. This CDR3 contains 17 residues. V was clipped by 1 base and J by 6 bases; unmatched bases: 5. CDR1 is KGHSH and CDR2 is LQKENI in the germline V gene. CDR3 coding DNA: TGTGCCAGCTCACCACTCGGGGGGACTAGCGGGAGCAATGAGCAGTTCTTC. This encodes CASSPLGGTSGSNEQFF.